This TCR beta chain originates from a study of shared clonotypes between healthy human individuals. Overall study context: Three plates were used per donor for CD4 naive, three for CD4 memory, two for CD8 naive and one for CD8 memory.

For this clone: As yet, its antigen is unknown.

Study-level results: Sampling covered nothing but blood. Tissue TCR repertoires likely differ from those found in blood.

Generated by immunoSEQ multiplex PCR, the TCRdb table keeps only in-frame clones and is missing some. This table has almost 750,000 clones, around 77% appearing once. Deletions cut 5 bases from V and 0 bases from J, with 14 bases between. In germline, CDR1 is SGHTA, CDR2 FQGNSA. The CDR3 covers 16 residues. This clonotype originated in a woman aged 30 to 39 in good health. Sequencing was done on a sample of memory CD4+ T cells sorted from blood. Subset described: CD45RA-negative fraction. The chain carries TRBV7-2 and TRBJ1-5, with no clear D. CDR3 coding DNA: TGTGCCAGCAGCAAGCGCTTCCGGGATAGCAATCAGCCCCAGCATTTT. This sequence encodes CASSKRFRDSNQPQHF.